This record looks at one T cell receptor (beta chain) sequence and its context. Its antigen remains unknown. The libraries were made with immunoSEQ v3. Each library reached roughly 1.9 million read pairs, or about 5-6.5 million at deep level. Some clones are missing from TCRdb's copy, which holds only in-frame ones; the method was immunoSEQ multiplex PCR. The sample consists of 95,000 or so clones, about 71% of them appearing once. As for time point: pre-treatment sample, taken before nivolumab and TIL therapy. Tumor tissue came from excised metastases, mostly pleural nodules or supraclavicular lymph nodes. Patients then received nivolumab; progressors got lymphodepletion, TIL and IL-2. This specimen belongs to a study of TIL therapy for anti-PD-1-resistant metastatic lung cancer. Regarding the study as a whole: Compared with baseline intratumoral T cells, expanded TIL cultures were more clonal and less diverse (approximately 6.4% vs 31%). Treatment-naive, never-smoker and oncogene-addicted patients were overrepresented in this highly selected cohort.

The sample consisted of tumor tissue, taken at baseline. The origin of this receptor is a person aged 25 to 80 with non-small cell lung cancer.

The DNA for the CDR3 is TGTGCCAGCAGCCCGTCACAGGGGAGAGATGGCTACACCTTC. It specifies CASSPSQGRDGYTF. The chain carries TRBV7-2 and TRBJ1-2; 7 bases fit TRBD1. CDR1 is SGHTA, CDR2 FQGNSA, per germline. The V and J ends lost 5 bases and 6 bases, in that order; junction bases with no gene match: 9. This CDR3 is 14 amino acids long.